These 21 T cell receptor beta chains were sequenced from one sample in a study of blood T cell repertoires in COVID-19. The data were produced by immunoSEQ multiplex PCR, yet TCRdb's version contains in-frame clones alone and is incomplete. This table has under 450,000 clones, roughly 87% appearing once. The specimen sequenced was PBMCs or T cells enriched from blood (not recorded which). These receptors came from a woman in her fifties or sixties who had recovered from COVID-19.

This chain links TRBV30 with TRBJ2-2; D may be TRBD2 (6 bases). The ends were cut back, 7 bases at V and 9 bases at J, with 24 bases in the middle. Germline loops: CDR1 GTSNPN, CDR2 SVGIG (reference sequence). CDR3 length: 15 amino acids. CDR3 bases: TGTGCCTCGCTGCCGGGCTCGGAGGGGCAGCGGGAGCTGTTTTTT. This codes for CASLPGSEGQRELFF.

V is TRBV5-1 and J is TRBJ2-2; 9 bases match TRBD1. J gave up 1 base and V 3 bases, and 10 bases lay outside the gene matches. The CDR3 has 18 amino acids. Germline V gene sequence: CDR1 SGHRS, CDR2 YFSETQ. CDR3 protein: CASSWGAPGQGNTGELFF. The CDR3 nucleotides read TGCGCCAGCAGCTGGGGGGCTCCGGGACAGGGGAACACCGGGGAGCTGTTTTTT.

As DNA, the CDR3 is TGCGCCAGCAGGCCTAACCCTACAGAAGGCTATGGCTACACCTTC. Protein: CASRPNPTEGYGYTF. This chain connects TRBV5-1 to TRBJ1-2; D gene unclear. Germline loops: CDR1 SGHRS, CDR2 YFSETQ. This CDR3 contains 15 residues. Trimming left V 5 bases short and J 4 bases short, with 18 bases between.

This clone was counted only a few times. The chain couples TRBV27 to TRBJ1-5, with no clear D. The CDR3 consists of 13 residues. Trimming pared 4 bases from V and 3 bases from J, leaving 7 bases between. Germline assignment: CDR1 MNHEY and CDR2 SMNVEV (reference sequence). CDR3 loop: CASSYSTNQPQHF. The CDR3 DNA is TGTGCCAGCAGTTATAGTACCAATCAGCCCCAGCATTTT.

The rearrangement uses TRBV5-1 and TRBJ1-1; D is unresolved. Germline loops: CDR1 SGHRS, CDR2 YFSETQ. V was pared by 0 bases and J by 1 base, with 10 bases between. The CDR3 runs to 15 residues. For the CDR3, the DNA is TGCGCCAGCAGCTTGGCTGGGCAGCAGAACACTGAAGCTTTCTTT. It is translated as CASSLAGQQNTEAFF.

This chain uses TRBV7-7 with TRBJ2-2; D possibly corresponds to TRBD1 (5 bases). The ends were cut back, 10 bases at V and 0 bases at J, with 18 bases in the middle. In germline, CDR1 is SSHAT, CDR2 FNYEAQ (reference sequence). CDR3 length: 16 amino acids. CDR3 residues: CAIPKAGRANTGELFF. CDR3 nucleotide sequence: TGTGCCATCCCTAAAGCAGGGCGTGCGAACACCGGGGAGCTGTTTTTT.

This chain uses TRBV25-1 with TRBJ1-2, with D possibly being TRBD1 (5 bases). CDR1 and CDR2 from the germline V gene are MGHDK and SYGVNS. Trimming left V 6 bases short and J 6 bases short, with 11 bases between. The CDR3 runs 12 residues. As DNA, the CDR3 is TGTGCCAGCAGCAGGGCGGTCCATGGCTACACCTTC. Residues: CASSRAVHGYTF.

V usage is TRBV7-3 and J usage is TRBJ1-2, with D possibly TRBD1 on 6 matching bases. The V gene lost 4 bases and the J gene lost 7 bases, with 10 bases spanning the gap. CDR1 and CDR2 from the germline V gene are SGHTA and FQGTGA. CDR3 length: 12 residues. This chain's CDR3 is CASSSQGFGYTF. CDR3 in DNA: TGTGCCAGCAGCTCCCAGGGGTTTGGCTACACCTTC.

The chain employs TRBV6-5 and TRBJ2-1; D gene ambiguous. From germline, CDR1 is MNHEY and CDR2 SVGAGI. The CDR3 covers 15 residues. V was trimmed by 2 bases and J by 5 bases, leaving 13 bases between them. The CDR3, as DNA: TGTGCCAGCAGTTACGGAATAGCCCGGAACAATGAGCAGTTCTTC. It specifies CASSYGIARNNEQFF.

This chain uses TRBV21-1 with TRBJ2-3; the listed D gene, TRBD2, was not tested against the DNA. TRBV21-1 is noted as a pseudogene. The length of the CDR3 is 18 residues. The CDR3 DNA sequence: TGTGCCAGCAGCAAAGGAGGTTTGGCGGGAGGGCTTTCGGATACGCAGTATTTT. It is translated as CASSKGGLAGGLSDTQYF.

The chain has TRBV3-1 (or the pseudogene TRBV3-2) and TRBJ1-1; D is uncertain. The V gene lost 3 bases and the J gene lost 1 base, with 9 bases spanning the gap. The germline gives CDR1 LGHDT, CDR2 YNNKEL (reference sequence). This CDR3 has 14 residues. In DNA, the CDR3 is TGTGCCAGCAGCCAGGTCGGGTCGAACACTGAAGCTTTCTTT. Protein: CASSQVGSNTEAFF.

The rearrangement joins TRBV6-5 to TRBJ1-2; no definite D call. V lost 0 bases and J 6 bases, leaving 14 bases between the germline ends. The CDR3 spans 15 residues. The germline V gene has CDR1 MNHEY and CDR2 SVGAGI. CDR3 in amino acids: CASSYSPTEVNGYTF. The CDR3 region has the DNA TGTGCCAGCAGTTACTCACCCACGGAGGTGAATGGCTACACCTTC.

V is TRBV2 and J is TRBJ1-1; D gene unclear. The V gene's germline CDR1 is SNHLY and CDR2 FYNNEI. With 6 bases removed from V and 4 bases from J, the gap between germline ends came to 18 bases. The CDR3 has 15 amino acids. CDR3 nucleotides: TGTGCCAGCAGCGAGGAGTGGACGGCGGGCACTGAAGCTTTCTTT. It specifies CASSEEWTAGTEAFF. Using reference TRBV2 and TRBJ1-1 for the parts outside the CDR3, the full variable domain is EPEVTQTPSHQVTQMGQEVILRCVPISNHLYFYWYRQILGQKVEFLVSFYNNEISEKSEIFDDQFSVERPDGSNFTLKIRSTKLEDSAMYFCASSEEWTAGTEAFFGQGTRLTVV.

The chain combines TRBV7-6 with TRBJ2-3; 11 nucleotides agree with TRBD2. Unmatched junction bases numbered 5, after V lost 2 bases and J lost 4 bases. The length of the CDR3 is 16 residues. The germline CDR1 and CDR2 sequences are SGHVS and FNYEAQ. The CDR3 DNA reads as TGTGCCAGCAGCTTATTCGGGACTAGCGGTGCAGATACGCAGTATTTT. Protein: CASSLFGTSGADTQYF. Using reference TRBV7-6 and TRBJ2-3 for the parts outside the CDR3, the full variable domain is GAGVSQSPRYKVTKRGQDVALRCDPISGHVSLYWYRQALGQGPEFLTYFNYEAQQDKSGLPNDRFSAERPEGSISTLTIQRTEQRDSAMYRCASSLFGTSGADTQYFGPGTRLTVL.

The CDR3 nucleotides read TGCGCCAGCAGCTCGACTAGTTACGAGACCCAGTACTTC. The encoded protein is CASSSTSYETQYF. The J gene is TRBJ2-5, the V gene TRBV5-1; possible D gene TRBD2, 6 bases. V lost 3 bases and J lost 5, with 11 bases in between. The CDR3 is 13 residues long. Germline V gene sequence: CDR1 SGHRS, CDR2 YFSETQ. Full variable domain (remainder filled in from reference TRBV5-1 and TRBJ2-5): KAGVTQTPRYLIKTRGQQVTLSCSPISGHRSVSWYQQTPGQGLQFLFEYFSETQRNKGNFPGRFSGRQFSNSRSEMNVSTLELGDSALYLCASSSTSYETQYFGPGTRLLVL.

The rearrangement joins TRBV6-2 or TRBV6-3 to TRBJ1-2, with 8 bases that match TRBD1. V gave up 5 bases and J gave up 4 bases; unmatched junction bases: 6. The germline CDR1 and CDR2 sequences are MNHEY and SVGEGT. The CDR3 contains 14 residues. The CDR3 region is CASSTTGGPYGYTF. The CDR3 DNA sequence: TGTGCCAGCAGTACCACAGGGGGTCCCTATGGCTACACCTTC.

The chain recombines TRBV7-2 with TRBJ2-7; 9 nucleotides line up with TRBD1. V gave up 4 bases and J gave up 5 bases; unmatched junction bases: 9. Germline V gives CDR1 SGHTA, CDR2 FQGNSA. The CDR3 has 15 residues. The CDR3 spells CASSSLGQGTHEQYF. For the CDR3, the DNA is TGTGCCAGCAGCTCGTTGGGACAGGGTACCCACGAGCAGTACTTC.

The chain uses TRBV9 and TRBJ1-2; no clear D gene. This CDR3 spans 14 amino acids. Germline V gives CDR1 SGDLS, CDR2 YYNGEE. With 2 bases removed from V and 3 bases from J, the gap between germline ends came to 11 bases. The CDR3 DNA reads as TGTGCCAGCAGCGTTCTACCGATCGACTATGGCTACACCTTC. Protein sequence: CASSVLPIDYGYTF.

This clone was detected only once. The chain recombines TRBV7-9 with TRBJ1-6; no definite D call. Trimming removed 5 bases from V and 8 bases from J, with 7 bases in between. Germline CDR1 SEHNR, CDR2 FQNEAQ (reference sequence). CDR3 size: 12 residues. CDR3: CASSPHYSPLHF. CDR3 bases: TGTGCCAGCAGCCCCCATTATTCACCCCTCCACTTT.

This clone was recorded only once. The DNA of the CDR3 is TGTGCCAGCAGCTTGCTAGCGGGAGTGGATGAGCAGTTCTTC. Translation: CASSLLAGVDEQFF. The genes are TRBV5-6 and TRBJ2-1; 10 nucleotides align to TRBD2. Trimming removed 1 base from V and 8 bases from J; junction bases left unmatched: 3. The CDR3 consists of 14 residues. From germline, CDR1 is SGHDT and CDR2 YYEEEE.

The chain carries TRBV6-5 and TRBJ1-5, with D tentatively TRBD1 (6 bases). The CDR3 runs 14 residues. CDR1 is MNHEY and CDR2 is SVGAGI in the germline V gene. V gave up 6 bases and J gave up 4 bases, with 13 bases separating them. CDR3 nucleotides: TGTGCCAGCAGCCTGGACAGTAGGAATCAGCCCCAGCATTTT. Protein product: CASSLDSRNQPQHF.